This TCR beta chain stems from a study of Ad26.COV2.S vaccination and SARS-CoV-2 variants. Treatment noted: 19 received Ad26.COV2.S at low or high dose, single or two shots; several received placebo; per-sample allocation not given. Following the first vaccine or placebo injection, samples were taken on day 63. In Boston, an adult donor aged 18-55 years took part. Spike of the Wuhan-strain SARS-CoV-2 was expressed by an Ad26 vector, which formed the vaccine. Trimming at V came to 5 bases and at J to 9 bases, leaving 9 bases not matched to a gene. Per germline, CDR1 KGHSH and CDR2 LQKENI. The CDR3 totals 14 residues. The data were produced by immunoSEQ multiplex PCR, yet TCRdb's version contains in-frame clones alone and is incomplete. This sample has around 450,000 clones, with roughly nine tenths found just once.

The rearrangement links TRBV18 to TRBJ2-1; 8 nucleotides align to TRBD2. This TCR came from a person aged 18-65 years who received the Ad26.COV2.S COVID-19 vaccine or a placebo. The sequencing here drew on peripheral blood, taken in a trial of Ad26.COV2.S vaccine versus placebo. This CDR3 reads CASSFAGGWGEQFF. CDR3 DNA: TGTGCCAGCTCATTTGCGGGGGGCTGGGGTGAGCAGTTCTTC.